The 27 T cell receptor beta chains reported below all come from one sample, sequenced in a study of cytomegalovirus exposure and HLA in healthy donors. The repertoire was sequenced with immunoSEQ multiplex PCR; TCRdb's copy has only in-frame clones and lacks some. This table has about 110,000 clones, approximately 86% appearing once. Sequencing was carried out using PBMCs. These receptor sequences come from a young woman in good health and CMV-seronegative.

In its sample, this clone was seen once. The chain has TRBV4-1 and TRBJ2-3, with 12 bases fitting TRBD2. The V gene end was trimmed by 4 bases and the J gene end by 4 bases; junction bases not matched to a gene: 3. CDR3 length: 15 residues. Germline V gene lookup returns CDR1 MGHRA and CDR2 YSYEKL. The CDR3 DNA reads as TGCGCCAGCAGCCCTAGCGGGGGGGCCGCAGATACGCAGTATTTT. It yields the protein CASSPSGGAADTQYF.

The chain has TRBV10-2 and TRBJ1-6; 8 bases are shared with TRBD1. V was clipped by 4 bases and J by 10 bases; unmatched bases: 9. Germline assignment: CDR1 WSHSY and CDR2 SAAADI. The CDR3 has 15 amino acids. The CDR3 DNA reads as TGCGCCAGCAGTGGAAGACAGGGGAGCACGTCACCCCTCCACTTT. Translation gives CASSGRQGSTSPLHF.

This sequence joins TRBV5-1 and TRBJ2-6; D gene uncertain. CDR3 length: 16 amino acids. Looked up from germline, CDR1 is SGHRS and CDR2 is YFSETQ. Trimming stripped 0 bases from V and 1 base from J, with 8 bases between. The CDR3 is CASSLEGASGANVLTF. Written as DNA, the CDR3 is TGCGCCAGCAGCTTGGAAGGAGCTTCTGGGGCCAACGTCCTGACTTTC.

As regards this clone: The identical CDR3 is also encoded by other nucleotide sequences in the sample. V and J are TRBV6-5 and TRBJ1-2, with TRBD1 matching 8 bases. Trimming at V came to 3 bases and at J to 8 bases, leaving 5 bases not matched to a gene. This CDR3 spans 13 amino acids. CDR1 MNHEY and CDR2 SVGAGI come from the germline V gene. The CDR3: CASSYSTGEGYTF. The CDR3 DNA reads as TGTGCCAGCAGTTATTCGACAGGGGAAGGCTACACCTTC.

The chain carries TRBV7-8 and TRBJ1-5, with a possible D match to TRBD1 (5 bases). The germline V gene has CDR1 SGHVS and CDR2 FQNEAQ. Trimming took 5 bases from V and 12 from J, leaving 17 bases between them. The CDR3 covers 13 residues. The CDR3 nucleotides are TGTGCCAGCAGCAAGGGGACTGGGTACAGCCAGCATTTT. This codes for CASSKGTGYSQHF.

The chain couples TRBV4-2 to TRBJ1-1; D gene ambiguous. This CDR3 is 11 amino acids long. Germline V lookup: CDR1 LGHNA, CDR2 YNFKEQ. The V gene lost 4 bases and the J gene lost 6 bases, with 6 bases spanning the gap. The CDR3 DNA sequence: TGTGCCAGCAGCCGGGGAGCTGAAGCTTTCTTT. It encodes CASSRGAEAFF.

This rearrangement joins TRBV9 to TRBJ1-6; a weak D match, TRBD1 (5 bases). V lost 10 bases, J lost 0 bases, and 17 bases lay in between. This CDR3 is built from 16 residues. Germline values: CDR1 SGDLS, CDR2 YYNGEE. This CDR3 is CASSQGSSSYNSPLHF. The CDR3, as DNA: TGTGCCTCCTCCCAGGGATCAAGCTCCTATAATTCACCCCTCCACTTT.

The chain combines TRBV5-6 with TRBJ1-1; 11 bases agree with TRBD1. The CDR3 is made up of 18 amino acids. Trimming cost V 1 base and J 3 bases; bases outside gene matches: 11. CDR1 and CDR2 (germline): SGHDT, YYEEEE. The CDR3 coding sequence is TGTGCCAGCAGCTTGAACCCCCCGGGACAGGGGGGGTACACTGAAGCTTTCTTT. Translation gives CASSLNPPGQGGYTEAFF.

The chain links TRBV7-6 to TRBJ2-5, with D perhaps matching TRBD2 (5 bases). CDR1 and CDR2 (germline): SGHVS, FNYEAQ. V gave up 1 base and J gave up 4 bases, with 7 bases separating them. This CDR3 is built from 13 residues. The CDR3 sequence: CASSLVGVETQYF. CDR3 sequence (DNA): TGTGCCAGCAGCTTAGTCGGGGTAGAGACCCAGTACTTC.

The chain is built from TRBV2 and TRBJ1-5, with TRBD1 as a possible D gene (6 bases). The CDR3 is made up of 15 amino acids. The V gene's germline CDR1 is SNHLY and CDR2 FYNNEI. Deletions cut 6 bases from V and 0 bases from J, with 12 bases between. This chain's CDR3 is CASRGGTYSNQPQHF. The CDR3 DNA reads TGTGCCAGCAGGGGGGGGACATATAGCAATCAGCCCCAGCATTTT.

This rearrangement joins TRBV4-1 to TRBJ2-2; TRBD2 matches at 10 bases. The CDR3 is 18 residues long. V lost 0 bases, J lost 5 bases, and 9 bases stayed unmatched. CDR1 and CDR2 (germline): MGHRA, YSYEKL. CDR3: CASSQEPLAGVGTGELFF. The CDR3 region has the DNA TGCGCCAGCAGCCAAGAACCGCTAGCGGGGGTGGGTACCGGGGAGCTGTTTTTT.

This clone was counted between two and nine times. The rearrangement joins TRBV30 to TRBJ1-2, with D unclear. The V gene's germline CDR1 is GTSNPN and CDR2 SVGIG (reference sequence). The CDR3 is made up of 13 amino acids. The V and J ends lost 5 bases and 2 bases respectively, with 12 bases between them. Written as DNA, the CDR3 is TGTGCCTGGGGACCGGGATACAACTATGGCTACACCTTC. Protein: CAWGPGYNYGYTF.

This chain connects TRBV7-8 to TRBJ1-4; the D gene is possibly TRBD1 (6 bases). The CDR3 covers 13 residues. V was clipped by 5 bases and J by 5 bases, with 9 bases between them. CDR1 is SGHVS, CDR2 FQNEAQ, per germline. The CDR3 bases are TGTGCCAGCAGCCCCAGGGGAAATGAAAAACTGTTTTTT. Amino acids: CASSPRGNEKLFF.

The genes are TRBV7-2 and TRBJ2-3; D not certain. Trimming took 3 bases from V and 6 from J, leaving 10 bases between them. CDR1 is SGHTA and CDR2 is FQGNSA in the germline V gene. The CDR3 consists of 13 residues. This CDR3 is CASSFPFFDTQYF. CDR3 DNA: TGTGCCAGCAGCTTCCCTTTTTTTGATACGCAGTATTTT.

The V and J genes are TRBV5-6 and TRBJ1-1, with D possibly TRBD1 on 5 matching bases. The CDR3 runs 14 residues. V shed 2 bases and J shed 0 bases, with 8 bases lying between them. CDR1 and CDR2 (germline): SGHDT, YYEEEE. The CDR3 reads CASSFAGLNTEAFF. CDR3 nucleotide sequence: TGTGCCAGCAGCTTCGCAGGGCTGAACACTGAAGCTTTCTTT.

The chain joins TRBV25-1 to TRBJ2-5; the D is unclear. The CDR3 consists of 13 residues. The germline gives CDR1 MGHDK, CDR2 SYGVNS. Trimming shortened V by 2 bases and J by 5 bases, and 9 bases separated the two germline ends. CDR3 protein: CASSERSGETQYF. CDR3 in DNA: TGTGCCAGCAGTGAAAGGAGTGGGGAGACCCAGTACTTC. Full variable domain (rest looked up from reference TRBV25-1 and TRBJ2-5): EADIYQTPRYLVIGTGKKITLECSQTMGHDKMYWYQQDPGMELHLIHYSYGVNSTEKGDLSSESTVSRIRTEHFPLTLESARPSHTSQYLCASSERSGETQYFGPGTRLLVL.

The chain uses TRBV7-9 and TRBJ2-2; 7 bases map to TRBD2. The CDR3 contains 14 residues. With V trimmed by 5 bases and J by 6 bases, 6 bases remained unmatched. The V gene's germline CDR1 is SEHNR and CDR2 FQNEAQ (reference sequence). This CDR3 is CASSPPGGPGELFF. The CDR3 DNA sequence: TGTGCCAGCAGCCCCCCGGGGGGTCCCGGGGAGCTGTTTTTT.

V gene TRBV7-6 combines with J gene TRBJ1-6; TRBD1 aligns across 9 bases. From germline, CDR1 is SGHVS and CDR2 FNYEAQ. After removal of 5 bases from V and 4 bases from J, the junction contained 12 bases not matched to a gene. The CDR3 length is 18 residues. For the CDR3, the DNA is TGTGCCAGCAGCGGACCTAGGGACAGGGTGGCTTATAATTCACCCCTCCACTTT. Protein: CASSGPRDRVAYNSPLHF. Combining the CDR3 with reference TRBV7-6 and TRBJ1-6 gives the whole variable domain GAGVSQSPRYKVTKRGQDVALRCDPISGHVSLYWYRQALGQGPEFLTYFNYEAQQDKSGLPNDRFSAERPEGSISTLTIQRTEQRDSAMYRCASSGPRDRVAYNSPLHFGNGTRLTVT.

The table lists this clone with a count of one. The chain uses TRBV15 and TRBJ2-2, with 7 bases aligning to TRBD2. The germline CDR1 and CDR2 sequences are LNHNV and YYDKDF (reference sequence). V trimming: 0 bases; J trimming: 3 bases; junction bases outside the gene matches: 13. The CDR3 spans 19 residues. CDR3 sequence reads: CATSRDLGGFSPDTGELFF. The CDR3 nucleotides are TGTGCCACCAGCAGAGATCTCGGGGGGTTTTCCCCCGACACCGGGGAGCTGTTTTTT.

This CDR3 is CASSDPGQGLSYEQYF. CDR3 nucleotides: TGTGCCAGCAGTGATCCGGGACAGGGGCTCTCCTACGAGCAGTACTTC. The V call is TRBV6-1, the J call TRBJ2-7; TRBD1 aligns across 10 bases. The CDR3 covers 16 residues. In germline, CDR1 is MNHNS, CDR2 SASEGT. The trim removed 3 bases at V and 0 bases at J, leaving 5 bases unmatched.

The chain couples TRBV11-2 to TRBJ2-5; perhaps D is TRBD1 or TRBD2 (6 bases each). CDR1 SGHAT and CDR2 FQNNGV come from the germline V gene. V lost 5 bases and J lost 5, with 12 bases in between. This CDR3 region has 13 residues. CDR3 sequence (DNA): TGTGCCAGCAGCCTAGGGGGGCGGGAGACCCAGTACTTC. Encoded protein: CASSLGGRETQYF.

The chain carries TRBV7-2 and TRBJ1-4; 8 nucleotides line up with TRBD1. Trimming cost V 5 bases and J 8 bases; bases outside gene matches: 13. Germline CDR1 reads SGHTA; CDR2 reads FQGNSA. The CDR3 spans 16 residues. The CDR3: CASSPQHDRGKEKLFF. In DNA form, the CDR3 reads TGTGCCAGCAGCCCTCAACATGACAGGGGCAAGGAAAAACTGTTTTTT. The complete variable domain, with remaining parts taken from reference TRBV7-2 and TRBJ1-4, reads GAGVSQSPSNKVTEKGKDVELRCDPISGHTALYWYRQSLGQGLEFLIYFQGNSAPDKSGLPSDRFSAERTGGSVSTLTIQRTQQEDSAVYLCASSPQHDRGKEKLFFGSGTQLSVL.

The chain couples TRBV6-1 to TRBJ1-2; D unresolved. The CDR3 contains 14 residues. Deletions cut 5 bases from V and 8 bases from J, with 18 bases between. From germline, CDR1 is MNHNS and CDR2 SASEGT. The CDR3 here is CASSPSEGGQGYTF. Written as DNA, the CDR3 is TGTGCCAGCAGTCCAAGCGAGGGAGGGCAAGGCTACACCTTC.

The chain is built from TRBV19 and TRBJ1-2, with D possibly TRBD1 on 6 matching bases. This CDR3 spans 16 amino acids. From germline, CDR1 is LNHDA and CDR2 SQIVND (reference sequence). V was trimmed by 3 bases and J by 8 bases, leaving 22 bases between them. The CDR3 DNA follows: TGTGCCAGTAGTATCACCCCTACGGCAGGGGTAGGCGGCTACACCTTC. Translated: CASSITPTAGVGGYTF.

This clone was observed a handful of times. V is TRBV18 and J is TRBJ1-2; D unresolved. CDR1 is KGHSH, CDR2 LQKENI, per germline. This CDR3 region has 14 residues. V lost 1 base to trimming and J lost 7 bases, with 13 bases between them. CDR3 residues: CASSPLAGIGGYTF. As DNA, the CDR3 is TGTGCCAGCTCACCACTGGCAGGAATAGGTGGCTACACCTTC.

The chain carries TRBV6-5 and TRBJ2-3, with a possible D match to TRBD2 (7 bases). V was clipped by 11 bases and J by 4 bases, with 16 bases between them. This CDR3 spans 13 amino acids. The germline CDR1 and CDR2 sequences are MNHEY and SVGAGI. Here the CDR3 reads CAGPWGGPDTQYF. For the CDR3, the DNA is TGTGCCGGACCGTGGGGGGGCCCAGATACGCAGTATTTT.

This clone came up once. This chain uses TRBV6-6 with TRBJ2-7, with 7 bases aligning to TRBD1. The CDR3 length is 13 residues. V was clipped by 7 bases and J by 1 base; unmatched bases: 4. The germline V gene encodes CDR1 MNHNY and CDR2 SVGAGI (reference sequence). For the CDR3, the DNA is TGTGCCAGCACGTCCAGGGGGTCCTACGAGCAGTACTTC. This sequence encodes CASTSRGSYEQYF.